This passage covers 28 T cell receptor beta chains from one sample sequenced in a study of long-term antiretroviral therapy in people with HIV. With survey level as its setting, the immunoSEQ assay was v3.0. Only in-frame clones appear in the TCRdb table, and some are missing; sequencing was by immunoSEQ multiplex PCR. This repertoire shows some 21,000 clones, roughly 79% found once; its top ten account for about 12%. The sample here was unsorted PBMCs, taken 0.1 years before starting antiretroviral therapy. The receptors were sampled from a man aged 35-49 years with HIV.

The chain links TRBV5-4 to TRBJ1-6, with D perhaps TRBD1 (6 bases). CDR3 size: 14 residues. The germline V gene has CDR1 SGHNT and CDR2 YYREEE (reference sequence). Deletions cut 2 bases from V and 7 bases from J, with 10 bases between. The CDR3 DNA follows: TGTGCCAGCAGCTTCATGGGGGGCAATTCACCCCTCCACTTT. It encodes CASSFMGGNSPLHF.

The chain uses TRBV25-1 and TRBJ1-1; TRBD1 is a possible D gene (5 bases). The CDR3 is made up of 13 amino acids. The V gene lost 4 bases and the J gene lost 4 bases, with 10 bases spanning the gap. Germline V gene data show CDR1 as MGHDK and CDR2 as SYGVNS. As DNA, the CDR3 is TGTGCCAGCAGTGGTAGGGGAGGCACTGAAGCTTTCTTT. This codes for CASSGRGGTEAFF. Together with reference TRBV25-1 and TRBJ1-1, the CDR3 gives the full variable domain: EADIYQTPRYLVIGTGKKITLECSQTMGHDKMYWYQQDPGMELHLIHYSYGVNSTEKGDLSSESTVSRIRTEHFPLTLESARPSHTSQYLCASSGRGGTEAFFGQGTRLTVV.

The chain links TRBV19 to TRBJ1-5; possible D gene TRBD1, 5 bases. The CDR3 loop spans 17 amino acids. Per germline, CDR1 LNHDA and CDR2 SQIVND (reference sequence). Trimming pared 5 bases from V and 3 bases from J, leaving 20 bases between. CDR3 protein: CASSGRSQGVSNQPQHF. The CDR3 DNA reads TGTGCCAGTAGTGGAAGAAGCCAAGGGGTTTCCAATCAGCCCCAGCATTTT.

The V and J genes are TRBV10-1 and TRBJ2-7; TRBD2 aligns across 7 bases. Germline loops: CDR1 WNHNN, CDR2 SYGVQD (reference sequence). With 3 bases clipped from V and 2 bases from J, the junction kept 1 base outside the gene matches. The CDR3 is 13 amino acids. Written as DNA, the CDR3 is TGCGCCAGCAGTGACGGGACTACCTACGAGCAGTACTTC. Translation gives CASSDGTTYEQYF.

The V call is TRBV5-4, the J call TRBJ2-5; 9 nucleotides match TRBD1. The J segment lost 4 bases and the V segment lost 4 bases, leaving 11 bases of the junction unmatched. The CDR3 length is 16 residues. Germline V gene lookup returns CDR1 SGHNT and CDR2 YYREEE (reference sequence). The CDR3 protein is CASSESYRGQRETQYF. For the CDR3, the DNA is TGTGCCAGCAGCGAGTCCTACAGGGGGCAGAGAGAGACCCAGTACTTC.

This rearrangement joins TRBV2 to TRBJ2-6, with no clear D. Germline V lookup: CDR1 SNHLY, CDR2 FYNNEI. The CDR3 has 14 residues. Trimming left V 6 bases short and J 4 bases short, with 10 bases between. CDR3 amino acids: CASRLLAGANVLTF. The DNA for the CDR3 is TGTGCCAGCAGGCTCTTGGCCGGGGCCAACGTCCTGACTTTC.

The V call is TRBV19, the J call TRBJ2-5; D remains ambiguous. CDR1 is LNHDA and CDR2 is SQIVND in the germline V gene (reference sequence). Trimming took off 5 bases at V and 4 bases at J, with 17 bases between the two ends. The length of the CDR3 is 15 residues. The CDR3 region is CASSPRGVQRETQYF. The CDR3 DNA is TGTGCCAGTAGTCCTCGTGGGGTCCAAAGAGAGACCCAGTACTTC.

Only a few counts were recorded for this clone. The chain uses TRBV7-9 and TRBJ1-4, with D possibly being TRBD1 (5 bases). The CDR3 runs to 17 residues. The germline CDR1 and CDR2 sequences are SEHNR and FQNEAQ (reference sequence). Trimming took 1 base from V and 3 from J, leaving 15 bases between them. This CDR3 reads CASSLGQGRAANEKLFF. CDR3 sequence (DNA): TGTGCCAGCAGCTTAGGGCAGGGTCGAGCGGCTAATGAAAAACTGTTTTTT.

The CDR3 loop reads CASSPNLANTGELFF. CDR3 bases: TGTGCCAGCTCACCAAACCTTGCGAACACCGGGGAGCTGTTTTTT. The V call is TRBV18, the J call TRBJ2-2; no firm D call. The CDR3 loop spans 15 amino acids. The germline gives CDR1 KGHSH, CDR2 LQKENI. V was shortened by 2 bases and J by 0 bases, with 7 bases between the two germline ends.

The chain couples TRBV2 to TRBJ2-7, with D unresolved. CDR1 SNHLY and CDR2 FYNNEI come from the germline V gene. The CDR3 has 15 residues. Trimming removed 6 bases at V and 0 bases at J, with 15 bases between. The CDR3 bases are TGTGCCAGCAGAGACCGGGTCCAGAGCTCCTACGAGCAGTACTTC. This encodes CASRDRVQSSYEQYF.

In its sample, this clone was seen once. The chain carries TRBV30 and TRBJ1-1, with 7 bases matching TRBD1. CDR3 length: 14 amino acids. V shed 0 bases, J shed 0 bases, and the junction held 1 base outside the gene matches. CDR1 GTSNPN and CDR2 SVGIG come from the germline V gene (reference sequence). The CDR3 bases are TGTGCCTGGAGTGTAGACAGGGTGAACACTGAAGCTTTCTTT. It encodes CAWSVDRVNTEAFF. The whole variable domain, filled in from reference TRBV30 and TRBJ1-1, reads SQTIHQWPATLVQPVGSPLSLECTVEGTSNPNLYWYRQAAGRGLQLLFYSVGIGQISSEVPQNLSASRPQDRQFILSSKKLLLSDSGFYLCAWSVDRVNTEAFFGQGTRLTVV.

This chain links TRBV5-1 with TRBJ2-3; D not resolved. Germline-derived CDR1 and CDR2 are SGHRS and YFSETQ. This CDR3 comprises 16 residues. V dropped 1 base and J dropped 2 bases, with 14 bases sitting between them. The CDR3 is CASSLKGRESTDTQYF. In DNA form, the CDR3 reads TGCGCCAGCAGCTTGAAAGGACGAGAATCCACAGATACGCAGTATTTT.

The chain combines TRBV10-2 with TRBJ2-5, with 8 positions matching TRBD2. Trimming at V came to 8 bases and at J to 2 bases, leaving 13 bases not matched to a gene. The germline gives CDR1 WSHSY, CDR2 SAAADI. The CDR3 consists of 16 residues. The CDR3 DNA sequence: TGCGCCAGCTGTAACTGGGGACTAGGGGGACAAGAGACCCAGTACTTC. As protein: CASCNWGLGGQETQYF.

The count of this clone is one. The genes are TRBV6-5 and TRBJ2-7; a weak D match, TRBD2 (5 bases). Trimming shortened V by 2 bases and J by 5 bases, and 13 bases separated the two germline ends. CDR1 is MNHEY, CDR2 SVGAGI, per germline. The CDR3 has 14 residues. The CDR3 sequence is CASSYAGISHEQYF. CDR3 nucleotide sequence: TGTGCCAGCAGTTACGCGGGCATATCCCACGAGCAGTACTTC.

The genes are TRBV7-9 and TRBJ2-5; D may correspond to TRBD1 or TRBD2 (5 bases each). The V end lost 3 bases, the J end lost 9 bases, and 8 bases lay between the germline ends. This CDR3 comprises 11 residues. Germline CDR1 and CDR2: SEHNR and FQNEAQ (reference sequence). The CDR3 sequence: CASSFGGSQYF. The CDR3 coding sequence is TGTGCCAGCAGCTTTGGGGGATCCCAGTACTTC.

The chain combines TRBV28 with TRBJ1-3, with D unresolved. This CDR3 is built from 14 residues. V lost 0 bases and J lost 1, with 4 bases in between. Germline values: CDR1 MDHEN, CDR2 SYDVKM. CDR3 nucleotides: TGTGCCAGCAGTTTATGGGGGTCTGGAAACACCATATATTTT. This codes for CASSLWGSGNTIYF. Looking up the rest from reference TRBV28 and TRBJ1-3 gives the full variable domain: DVKVTQSSRYLVKRTGEKVFLECVQDMDHENMFWYRQDPGLGLRLIYFSYDVKMKEKGDIPEGYSVSREKKERFSLILESASTNQTSMYLCASSLWGSGNTIYFGEGSWLTVV.

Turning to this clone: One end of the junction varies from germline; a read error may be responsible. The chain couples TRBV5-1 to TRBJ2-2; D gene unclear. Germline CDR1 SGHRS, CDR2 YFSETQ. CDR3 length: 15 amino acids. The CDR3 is CASSLDWGNTGELFF. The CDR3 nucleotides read TGTGCCAGCAGCCTTGACTGGGGGAACACCGGGGAGCTGTTTTTT.

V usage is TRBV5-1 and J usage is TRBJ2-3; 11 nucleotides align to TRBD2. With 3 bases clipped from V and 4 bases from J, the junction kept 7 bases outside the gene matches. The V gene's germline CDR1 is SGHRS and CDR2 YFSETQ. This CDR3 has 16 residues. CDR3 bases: TGCGCCAGCAGCTCTTGGCTAGCGGGAGGAGCAGATACGCAGTATTTT. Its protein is CASSSWLAGGADTQYF.

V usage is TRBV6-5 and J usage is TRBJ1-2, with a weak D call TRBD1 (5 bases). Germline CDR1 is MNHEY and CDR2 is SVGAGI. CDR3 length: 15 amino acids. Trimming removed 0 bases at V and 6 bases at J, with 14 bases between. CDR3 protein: CASSYSGGAGNGYTF. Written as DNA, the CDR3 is TGTGCCAGCAGTTACTCGGGAGGGGCCGGCAATGGCTACACCTTC.

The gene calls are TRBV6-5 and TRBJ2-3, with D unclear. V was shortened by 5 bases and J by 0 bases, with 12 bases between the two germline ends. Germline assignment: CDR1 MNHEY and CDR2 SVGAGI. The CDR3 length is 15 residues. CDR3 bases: TGTGCCAGCAGTATAGACGGATCTAGCACAGATACGCAGTATTTT. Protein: CASSIDGSSTDTQYF.

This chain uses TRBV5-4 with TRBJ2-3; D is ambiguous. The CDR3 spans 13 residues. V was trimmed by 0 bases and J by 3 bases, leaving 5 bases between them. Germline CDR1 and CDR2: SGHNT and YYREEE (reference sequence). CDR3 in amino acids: CASSLADTDTQYF. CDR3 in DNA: TGTGCCAGCAGCTTGGCAGATACAGATACGCAGTATTTT.

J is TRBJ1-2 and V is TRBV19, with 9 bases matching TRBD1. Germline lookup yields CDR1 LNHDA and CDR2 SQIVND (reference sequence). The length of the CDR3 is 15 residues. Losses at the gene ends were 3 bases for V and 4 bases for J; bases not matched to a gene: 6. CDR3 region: CASSMAGTGIYGYTF. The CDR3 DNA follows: TGTGCCAGTAGTATGGCCGGGACAGGGATCTATGGCTACACCTTC.

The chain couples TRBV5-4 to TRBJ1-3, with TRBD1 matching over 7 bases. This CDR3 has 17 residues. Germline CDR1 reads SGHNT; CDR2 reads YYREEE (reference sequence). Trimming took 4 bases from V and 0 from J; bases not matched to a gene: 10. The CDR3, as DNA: TGTGCCAGCAGCGTCGGGCAGGGGGTTAGCTCTGGAAACACCATATATTTT. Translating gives CASSVGQGVSSGNTIYF.

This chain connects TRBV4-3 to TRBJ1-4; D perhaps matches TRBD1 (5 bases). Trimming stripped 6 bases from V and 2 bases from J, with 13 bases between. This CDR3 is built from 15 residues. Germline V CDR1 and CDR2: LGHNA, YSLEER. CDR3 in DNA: TGCGCCAGCAGTCCGATTGGGGGGACTAATGAAAAACTGTTTTTT. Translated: CASSPIGGTNEKLFF.

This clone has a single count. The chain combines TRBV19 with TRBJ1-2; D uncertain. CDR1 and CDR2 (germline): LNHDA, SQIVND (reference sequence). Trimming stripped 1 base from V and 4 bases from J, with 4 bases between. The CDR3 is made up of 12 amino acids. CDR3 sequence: CASSIGPYGYTF. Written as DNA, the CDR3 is TGTGCCAGTAGTATAGGGCCCTATGGCTACACCTTC.

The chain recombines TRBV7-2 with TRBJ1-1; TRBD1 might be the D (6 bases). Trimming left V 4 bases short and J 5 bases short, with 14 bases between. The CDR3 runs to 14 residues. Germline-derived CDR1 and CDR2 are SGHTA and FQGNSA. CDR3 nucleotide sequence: TGTGCCAGCAGCTCTATCAGGGGTAGAACTGAAGCTTTCTTT. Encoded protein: CASSSIRGRTEAFF.

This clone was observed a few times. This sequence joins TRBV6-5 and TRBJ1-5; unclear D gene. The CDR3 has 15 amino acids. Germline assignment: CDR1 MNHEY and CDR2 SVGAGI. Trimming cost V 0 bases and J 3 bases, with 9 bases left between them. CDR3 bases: TGTGCCAGCAGTTACTCGTTCCGAAACAATCAGCCCCAGCATTTT. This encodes CASSYSFRNNQPQHF.

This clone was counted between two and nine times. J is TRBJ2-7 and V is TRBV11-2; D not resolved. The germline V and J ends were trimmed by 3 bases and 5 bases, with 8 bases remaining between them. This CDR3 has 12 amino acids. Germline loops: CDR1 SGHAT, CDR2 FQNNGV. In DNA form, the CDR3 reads TGTGCCAGCAGCTTTGCCGGTAACGAGCAGTACTTC. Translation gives CASSFAGNEQYF. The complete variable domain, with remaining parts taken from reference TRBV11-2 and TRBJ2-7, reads EAGVAQSPRYKIIEKRQSVAFWCNPISGHATLYWYQQILGQGPKLLIQFQNNGVVDDSQLPKDRFSAERLKGVDSTLKIQPAKLEDSAVYLCASSFAGNEQYFGPGTRLTVT.